The rows below give T cell receptor beta chains drawn from one sample of a study of cytomegalovirus exposure and HLA in healthy donors. Measured with immunoSEQ multiplex PCR; TCRdb has only the in-frame clones, and not every one. Altogether about 160,000 clones are present, about three quarters being singletons, with the ten largest covering roughly 1.9%. Input material: PBMCs. These receptors originate from a female donor in good health and CMV-seronegative. The CDR3 runs from the conserved cysteine through the conserved F or W. A D gene is named only where the DNA matches it firmly. Expanded clones are given a class, and other clones once, few, many or no size at all.

D gene	V gene	clone size	J gene	CDR3 DNA	CDR3 protein
.	TRBV11-2	.	TRBJ1-1	TGTGCCAGCAGCTCCGTTCACCAGGGGAGGGCTGAAGCTTTCTTT	CASSSVHQGRAEAFF
.	TRBV28	.	TRBJ1-6	TGTGCCAGCATTACAGGGATCGCTTGGAATTCACCCCTCCACTTT	CASITGIAWNSPLHF
.	TRBV25-1	.	TRBJ2-7	TGTGCCAGCAGTGCAACTTTCGGCAGGGCCTACGAGCAGTACTTC	CASSATFGRAYEQYF
TRBD1	TRBV7-2	.	TRBJ1-1	TGTGCCAGCAGCTTGTACAGGGGGCTGGGGACTGAAGCTTTCTTT	CASSLYRGLGTEAFF
TRBD1	TRBV9	.	TRBJ1-2	TGTGCCAGCAGCGGACAGGGCGGTTTCTATGGCTACACCTTC	CASSGQGGFYGYTF
TRBD1	TRBV30	.	TRBJ1-5	TGTGCCTGGAGTGGTCCCGGGACAGCGGGCATGCAGCCCCAGCATTTT	CAWSGPGTAGMQPQHF
.	TRBV2	few	TRBJ2-3	TGTGCCAGCATGGGGAAATGGGGGGGCACAGATACGCAGTATTTT	CASMGKWGGTDTQYF
.	TRBV7-9	.	TRBJ2-7	TGTGCCAGCAGCTTAACAAACTCCTACGAGCAGTACTTC	CASSLTNSYEQYF
.	TRBV6-6	.	TRBJ2-1	TGTGCCAGCAGTAGGACAACAAGTGAGCAGTTCTTC	CASSRTTSEQFF
.	TRBV5-1	.	TRBJ2-3	TGCGCCAGCAGCTTTCGGACAGATACGCAGTATTTT	CASSFRTDTQYF
.	TRBV30	.	TRBJ2-1	TGTGCCTGGAGTTCGCGGGGTATCAATGAGCAGTTCTTC	CAWSSRGINEQFF
TRBD1	TRBV5-8	once	TRBJ1-2	TGTGCCAGCAGCTTGTGGTGGGACAGGGGATCTTATGGCTACACCTTC	CASSLWWDRGSYGYTF
TRBD2	TRBV5-1	few	TRBJ2-7	TGCGCCAGCAGCTCCTCTAGCGGGTCAACGTCCTACGAGCAGTACTTC	CASSSSSGSTSYEQYF
.	TRBV6-5	.	TRBJ1-6	TGTGCCAGCAGTTACGGAGGGGCCCGGAATTCACCCCTCCACTTT	CASSYGGARNSPLHF
TRBD2	TRBV7-6	.	TRBJ2-3	TGTGCCAGCAGCTTAGACGAAGCGGGGGGCACAGATACGCAGTATTTT	CASSLDEAGGTDTQYF
TRBD2	TRBV6-4	.	TRBJ2-5	TGTGCCAGCAGTGACCTGGGACTAGCTCCCGGAGGGGAAGAGACCCAGTACTTC	CASSDLGLAPGGEETQYF
TRBD2	TRBV7-9	.	TRBJ2-5	TGTGCCAGCAGCTTTTTACTAGCGGGGGCTGAGACCCAGTACTTC	CASSFLLAGAETQYF
.	TRBV5-1	.	TRBJ1-3	TGCGCCAGCAGCTTTCTCGGGAGCTCTGGAAACACCATATATTTT	CASSFLGSSGNTIYF
TRBD1	TRBV30	.	TRBJ1-1	TGTGCCTGGTCCCCGGACAGGGCGCGTGAAGCTTTCTTT	CAWSPDRAREAFF
TRBD1	TRBV6-1	.	TRBJ1-1	TGTGCCAGCGGGAGGGACAGGGACACTGAAGCTTTCTTT	CASGRDRDTEAFF
TRBD1	TRBV2	.	TRBJ1-5	TGTGCCAGCAGTGTGACAGGGGGGCCGGGACAGCCCCAGCATTTT	CASSVTGGPGQPQHF
TRBD1	TRBV11-3	few	TRBJ2-3	TGTGCCAGCAGCGGACAGGGACCCACAGATACGCAGTATTTT	CASSGQGPTDTQYF
TRBD2	TRBV9	.	TRBJ2-7	TGTGCCAGCAGCGTAGCAACTAGCGGTTACGAGCAGTACTTC	CASSVATSGYEQYF
TRBD1	TRBV30	.	TRBJ1-1	TGTGCCTGGAGGGCAGGGGGGTCTGGGACTGAAGCTTTCTTT	CAWRAGGSGTEAFF
TRBD1	TRBV6-1	.	TRBJ2-7	TGTGCCAGCAGTGCGACAGGGGATGGTTACGAGCAGTACTTC	CASSATGDGYEQYF
.	TRBV5-1	few	TRBJ1-2	TGCGCCAGCAGCCTGGGAGGGAGCGATGGCTACACCTTC	CASSLGGSDGYTF
.	TRBV10-3	.	TRBJ2-3	TGTGCCATCAGTGAGTTGGTCAGATCGGGGGGCACAGATACGCAGTATTTT	CAISELVRSGGTDTQYF
TRBD2	TRBV7-3	few	TRBJ2-1	TGTGCCAGCAGCTTAGGGGGGACTAGCGGGAGTAAGCAGTTCTTC	CASSLGGTSGSKQFF
.	TRBV15	.	TRBJ1-4	TGTGCCACCAGCAGGACTCCGGGATCGAGCGGTGAAAAACTGTTTTTT	CATSRTPGSSGEKLFF
.	TRBV25-1	.	TRBJ1-1	TGTGCCAGCGGCCAAACCCGAGGGGGGAACACTGAAGCTTTCTTT	CASGQTRGGNTEAFF
.	TRBV10-3	.	TRBJ1-3	TGTGCCATCAGGGGCACCTCTGGAAACACCATATATTTT	CAIRGTSGNTIYF
TRBD1	TRBV18	.	TRBJ1-5	TGTGCCAGCTCACGACAGGGGGAAAATCAGCCCCAGCATTTT	CASSRQGENQPQHF
TRBD1	TRBV2	.	TRBJ2-3	TGTGCCAGCAGTCCCCCCGGGACAGGGGTTTGGGCGGGAGGCACAGATACGCAGTATTTT	CASSPPGTGVWAGGTDTQYF
.	TRBV5-8	.	TRBJ2-3	TGTGCCAGCAGCTTACAGGGCGCAGATACGCAGTATTTT	CASSLQGADTQYF
.	TRBV29-1	few	TRBJ1-2	TGCAGCGTTGAAGTTCCCGACTCCGGCTATGGCTACACCTTC	CSVEVPDSGYGYTF
.	TRBV27	.	TRBJ2-1	TGTGCCAGCAGTTTATGGGGCCCCAATGAGCAGTTCTTC	CASSLWGPNEQFF
.	TRBV11-1	.	TRBJ1-4	TGTGCCAGCAGCGACCTAGCCGGAGGATATGGAGAAAAACTGTTTTTT	CASSDLAGGYGEKLFF
TRBD2	TRBV5-1	.	TRBJ2-5	TGCGCCAGCAGCTTGGAACTAGCGGGAGGCCAAGAGACCCAGTACTTC	CASSLELAGGQETQYF
.	TRBV6-6	.	TRBJ2-7	TGTGCCAGCACGGCACAGGTCGAGAACGAGCAGTACTTC	CASTAQVENEQYF
TRBD2	TRBV4-2	.	TRBJ2-1	TGTGCCAGCAGCCTACGGACTAGCGACTACAATGAGCAGTTCTTC	CASSLRTSDYNEQFF
.	TRBV7-8	.	TRBJ2-3	TGTGCCAGCAGCCGCGGGACCGCCACAGATACGCAGTATTTT	CASSRGTATDTQYF
TRBD1	TRBV7-8	.	TRBJ1-6	TGTGCCAGCAGCCTACAGGGGATGGTTTCACCCCTCCACTTT	CASSLQGMVSPLHF
TRBD2	TRBV5-1	once	TRBJ2-1	TGCGCCAGCAGCTTGGGACTAGCGGGAGTTGAGCAGTTCTTC	CASSLGLAGVEQFF
.	TRBV5-1	.	TRBJ1-2	TGCGCCAGCAGCTTGGGGACAGACTATGGCTACACCTTC	CASSLGTDYGYTF
TRBD1	TRBV29-1	.	TRBJ2-1	TGCAGCGTTGAAACAGGGGGCGCCGAATCCTACAATGAGCAGTTCTTC	CSVETGGAESYNEQFF
.	TRBV29-1	.	TRBJ1-4	TGCAGCGTTGGTGCAGGGCCGGGAGGTGAAAAACTGTTTTTT	CSVGAGPGGEKLFF
.	TRBV29-1	few	TRBJ1-2	TGCAGCGTCAGCGGGGGAGGGGTAATCTATGGCTACACCTTC	CSVSGGGVIYGYTF
TRBD1	TRBV2	once	TRBJ2-7	TGTGCCAGCTGGGGACAGGGGGCCCCCTACGAGCAGTACTTC	CASWGQGAPYEQYF
.	TRBV2	.	TRBJ1-1	TGTGCCAGCACCCCTCGACAAGGAAAAGCCACTGAAGCTTTCTTT	CASTPRQGKATEAFF
TRBD1	TRBV7-8	.	TRBJ2-2	TGTGCCAGCAGCTCGAGGACAGGTTTAATTGGGGAGCTGTTTTTT	CASSSRTGLIGELFF
.	TRBV7-9	.	TRBJ2-7	TGTGCCAGCAGCAGGGTCCCGGGGTTTGGGGTGGCCTACGAGCAGTACTTC	CASSRVPGFGVAYEQYF
TRBD1	TRBV11-3	.	TRBJ2-5	TGTGCCAGCAGCTCGGGACAGGGGGCCGAGACCCAGTACTTC	CASSSGQGAETQYF
TRBD1	TRBV4-1	.	TRBJ1-2	TGCGCCAGCAGCCAAGACGGCCGGGACAGCGCCTATGGCTACACCTTC	CASSQDGRDSAYGYTF
.	TRBV5-1	.	TRBJ2-5	TGCGCCAGCAGCCCCCAGGGGGGTCGGGGAGAGACCCAGTACTTC	CASSPQGGRGETQYF
TRBD1	TRBV7-9	.	TRBJ1-4	TGTGCCAGCAGCATAAGACAGGGGGTCGGAGATGAAAAACTGTTTTTT	CASSIRQGVGDEKLFF
TRBD2	TRBV27	.	TRBJ2-1	TGTGCCAGCAGGCTAAGCGGGGGGTACAATGAGCAGTTCTTC	CASRLSGGYNEQFF